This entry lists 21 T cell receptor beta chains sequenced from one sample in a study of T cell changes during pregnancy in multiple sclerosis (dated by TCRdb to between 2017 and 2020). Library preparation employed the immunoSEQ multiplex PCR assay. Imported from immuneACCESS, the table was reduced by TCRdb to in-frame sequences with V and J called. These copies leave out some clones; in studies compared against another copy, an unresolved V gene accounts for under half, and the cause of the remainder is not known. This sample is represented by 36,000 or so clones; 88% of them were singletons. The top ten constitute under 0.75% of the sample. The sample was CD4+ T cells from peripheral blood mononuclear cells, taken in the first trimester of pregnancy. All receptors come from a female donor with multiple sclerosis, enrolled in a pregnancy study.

CDR3 in DNA: TGTGCCAGCAGTCACACCGACAGGGTACGCGAAAAACTGTTTTTT. Residues: CASSHTDRVREKLFF. This chain links TRBV27 with TRBJ1-4; 7 nucleotides align to TRBD1. CDR1 MNHEY and CDR2 SMNVEV come from the germline V gene (reference sequence). The CDR3 consists of 15 residues. V gave up 5 bases and J gave up 8 bases; unmatched junction bases: 11.

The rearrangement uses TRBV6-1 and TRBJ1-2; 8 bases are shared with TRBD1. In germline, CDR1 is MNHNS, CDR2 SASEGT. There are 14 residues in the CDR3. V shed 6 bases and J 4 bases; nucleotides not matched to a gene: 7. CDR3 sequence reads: CASSWDRNGYGYTF. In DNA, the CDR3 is TGTGCCAGCAGCTGGGACAGGAACGGCTATGGCTACACCTTC.

CDR3: CASKRGREGNQPQHF. The CDR3 nucleotides are TGTGCCAGCAAAAGGGGCAGGGAAGGCAATCAGCCCCAGCATTTT. V usage is TRBV6-6 and J usage is TRBJ1-5, with D perhaps matching TRBD1 (5 bases). This CDR3 has 15 amino acids. Trimming left V 7 bases short and J 2 bases short, with 15 bases between. Germline CDR1 MNHNY, CDR2 SVGAGI (reference sequence).

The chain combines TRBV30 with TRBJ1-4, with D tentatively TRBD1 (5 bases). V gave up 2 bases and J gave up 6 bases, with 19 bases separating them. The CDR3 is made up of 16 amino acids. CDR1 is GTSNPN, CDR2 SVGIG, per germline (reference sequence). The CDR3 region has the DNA TGTGCCTGGAGTCCTTTAGGAAGGCGGGGGGATGAAAAACTGTTTTTT. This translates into CAWSPLGRRGDEKLFF.

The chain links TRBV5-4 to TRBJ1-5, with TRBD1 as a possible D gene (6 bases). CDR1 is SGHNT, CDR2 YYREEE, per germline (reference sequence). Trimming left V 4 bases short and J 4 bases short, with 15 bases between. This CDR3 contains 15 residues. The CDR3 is CASSPVGRGNQPQHF. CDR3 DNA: TGTGCCAGCAGCCCGGTGGGCAGGGGTAATCAGCCCCAGCATTTT. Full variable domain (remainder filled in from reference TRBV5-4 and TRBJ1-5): ETGVTQSPTHLIKTRGQQVTLRCSSQSGHNTVSWYQQALGQGPQFIFQYYREEENGRGNFPPRFSGLQFPNYSSELNVNALELDDSALYLCASSPVGRGNQPQHFGDGTRLSIL.

CDR3 loop: CASSVVGLYNEQFF. CDR3 nucleotide sequence: TGTGCCAGCAGCGTAGTGGGACTTTACAATGAGCAGTTCTTC. The V gene is TRBV9, the J gene TRBJ2-1, with a weak D call TRBD2 (6 bases). CDR3 length: 14 residues. CDR1 and CDR2 (germline): SGDLS, YYNGEE. V dropped 0 bases and J dropped 4 bases, with 8 bases sitting between them.

CDR3 DNA: TGTGCCAGTAGTATTCGAGGGTACGGCCAGCCCCAGCATTTT. It translates to CASSIRGYGQPQHF. V usage is TRBV19 and J usage is TRBJ1-5; D is unresolved. Germline V gives CDR1 LNHDA, CDR2 SQIVND (reference sequence). V shed 3 bases and J shed 7 bases, with 13 bases lying between them. The length of the CDR3 is 14 residues.

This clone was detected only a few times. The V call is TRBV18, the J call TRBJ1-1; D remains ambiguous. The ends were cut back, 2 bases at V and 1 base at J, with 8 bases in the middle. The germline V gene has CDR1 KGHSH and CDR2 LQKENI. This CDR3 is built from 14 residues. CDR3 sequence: CASSPLHKNTEAFF. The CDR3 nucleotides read TGTGCCAGCTCACCATTACACAAGAACACTGAAGCTTTCTTT.

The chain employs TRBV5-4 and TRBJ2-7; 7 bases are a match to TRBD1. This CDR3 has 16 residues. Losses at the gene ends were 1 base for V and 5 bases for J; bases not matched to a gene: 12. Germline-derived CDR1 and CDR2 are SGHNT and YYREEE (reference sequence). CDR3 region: CASSLPKTGSPHEQYF. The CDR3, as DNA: TGTGCCAGCAGCTTGCCCAAGACAGGGAGTCCCCACGAGCAGTACTTC.

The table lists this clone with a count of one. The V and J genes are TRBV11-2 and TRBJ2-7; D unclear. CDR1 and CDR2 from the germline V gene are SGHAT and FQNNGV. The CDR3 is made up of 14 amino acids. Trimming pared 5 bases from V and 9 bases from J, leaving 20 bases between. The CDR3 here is CASSLGGPRLGQYF. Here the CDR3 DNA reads TGTGCCAGCAGCCTAGGCGGCCCCCGCCTGGGGCAGTACTTC.

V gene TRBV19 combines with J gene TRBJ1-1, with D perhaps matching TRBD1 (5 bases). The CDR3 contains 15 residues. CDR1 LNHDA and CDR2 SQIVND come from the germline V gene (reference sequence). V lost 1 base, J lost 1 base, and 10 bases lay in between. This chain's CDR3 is CASSIGSQGNTEAFF. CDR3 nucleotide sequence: TGTGCCAGTAGTATAGGATCCCAGGGGAACACTGAAGCTTTCTTT.

Here the CDR3 DNA reads TGTGCCAGCAGCAACCTTCGGGGGGGAGGTGAGCAGTTCTTC. It codes for CASSNLRGGGEQFF. The chain is built from TRBV21-1 and TRBJ2-1; TRBD2, the table's D call, was not compared with the DNA. TRBV21-1 is given as a pseudogene. This CDR3 has 14 amino acids.

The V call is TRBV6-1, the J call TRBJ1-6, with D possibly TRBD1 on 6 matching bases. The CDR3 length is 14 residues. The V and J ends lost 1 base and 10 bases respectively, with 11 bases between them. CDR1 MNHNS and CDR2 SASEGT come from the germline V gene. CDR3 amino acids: CASSEDRVRSPLHF. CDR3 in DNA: TGTGCCAGCAGTGAAGACAGGGTGCGGTCACCCCTCCACTTT.

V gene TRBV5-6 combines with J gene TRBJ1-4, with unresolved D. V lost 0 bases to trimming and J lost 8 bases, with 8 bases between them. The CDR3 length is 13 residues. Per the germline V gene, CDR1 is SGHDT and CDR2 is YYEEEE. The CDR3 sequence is CASSLAGGEKLFF. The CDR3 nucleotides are TGTGCCAGCAGCTTGGCCGGAGGAGAAAAACTGTTTTTT.

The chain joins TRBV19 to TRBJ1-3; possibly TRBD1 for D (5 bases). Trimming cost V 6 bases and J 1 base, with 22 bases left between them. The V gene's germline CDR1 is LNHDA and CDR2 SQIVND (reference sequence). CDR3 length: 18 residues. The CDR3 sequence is CASSPPRAGGGSGNTIYF. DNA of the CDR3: TGTGCCAGTAGCCCTCCCCGGGCCGGGGGAGGTTCTGGAAACACCATATATTTT.

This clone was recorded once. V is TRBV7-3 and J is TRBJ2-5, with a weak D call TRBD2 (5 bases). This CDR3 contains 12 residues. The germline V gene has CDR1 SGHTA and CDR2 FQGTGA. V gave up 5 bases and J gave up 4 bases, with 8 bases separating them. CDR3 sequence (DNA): TGTGCCAGCAGCGAGAGCGGAGAGACCCAGTACTTC. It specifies CASSESGETQYF. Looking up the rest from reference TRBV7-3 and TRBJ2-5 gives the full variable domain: GAGVSQTPSNKVTEKGKYVELRCDPISGHTALYWYRQSLGQGPEFLIYFQGTGAADDSGLPNDRFFAVRPEGSVSTLKIQRTERGDSAVYLCASSESGETQYFGPGTRLLVL.

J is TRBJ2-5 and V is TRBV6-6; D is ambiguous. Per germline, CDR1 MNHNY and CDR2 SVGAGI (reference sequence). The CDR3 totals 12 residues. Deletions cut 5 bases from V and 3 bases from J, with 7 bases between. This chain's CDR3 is CASSTSEETQYF. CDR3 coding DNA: TGTGCCAGCAGTACCTCGGAAGAGACCCAGTACTTC.

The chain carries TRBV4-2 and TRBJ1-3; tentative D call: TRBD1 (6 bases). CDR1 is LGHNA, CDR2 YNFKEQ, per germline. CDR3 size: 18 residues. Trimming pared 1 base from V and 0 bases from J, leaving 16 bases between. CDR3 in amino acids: CASSQGVTGQRSGNTIYF. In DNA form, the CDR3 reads TGTGCCAGCAGCCAAGGAGTTACAGGGCAGCGCTCTGGAAACACCATATATTTT.

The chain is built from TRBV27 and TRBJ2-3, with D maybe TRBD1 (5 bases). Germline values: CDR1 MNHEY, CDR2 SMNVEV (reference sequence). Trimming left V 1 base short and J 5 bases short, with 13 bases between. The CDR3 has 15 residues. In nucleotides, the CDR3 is TGTGCCAGCAGTTTATTGGGGCAGGGTGGAGATACGCAGTATTTT. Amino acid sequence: CASSLLGQGGDTQYF.

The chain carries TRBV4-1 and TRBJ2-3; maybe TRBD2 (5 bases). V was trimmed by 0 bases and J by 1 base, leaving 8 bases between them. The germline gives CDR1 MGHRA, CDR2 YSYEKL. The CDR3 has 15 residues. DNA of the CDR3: TGCGCCAGCAGCCAAGATCGCGGGCGCACAGATACGCAGTATTTT. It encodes CASSQDRGRTDTQYF.

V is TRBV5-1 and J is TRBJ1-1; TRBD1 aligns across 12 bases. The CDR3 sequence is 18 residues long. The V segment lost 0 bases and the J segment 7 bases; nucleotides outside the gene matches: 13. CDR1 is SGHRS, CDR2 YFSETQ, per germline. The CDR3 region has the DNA TGCGCCAGCAGCTTGGTAGCTGCGAGGGGACAGGGGGCCTTTGAAGCTTTCTTT. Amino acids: CASSLVAARGQGAFEAFF.